The entry below gives a single T cell receptor beta chain sequence along with its context. Antigen specificity is unknown. The record originates from a study of T cell repertoires in cytomegalovirus infection. Trimming took off 0 bases at V and 4 bases at J, with 6 bases between the two ends. CDR3 length equals 13 residues. Germline-derived CDR1 and CDR2 are LGHNA and YSLEER. TCRdb re-called the reads through MiXCR, storing one row per CDR3 protein. The sample comprises some 500,000 distinct CDR3 sequences, roughly 34% of which are singletons, and about 17% rests with the top ten. This receptor was identified in a human donor in good health (CMV status not recorded). Some clones in this sample may be carry-over from other donors' samples. The chain has TRBV4-3 and TRBJ1-2, with D unclear. Material: cultured PBMCs, obtained from culture after CMV antigen stimulation. This CDR3 is CASSQDHVYGYTF. CDR3 bases: TGCGCCAGCAGCCAAGATCATGTCTATGGCTACACCTTC.